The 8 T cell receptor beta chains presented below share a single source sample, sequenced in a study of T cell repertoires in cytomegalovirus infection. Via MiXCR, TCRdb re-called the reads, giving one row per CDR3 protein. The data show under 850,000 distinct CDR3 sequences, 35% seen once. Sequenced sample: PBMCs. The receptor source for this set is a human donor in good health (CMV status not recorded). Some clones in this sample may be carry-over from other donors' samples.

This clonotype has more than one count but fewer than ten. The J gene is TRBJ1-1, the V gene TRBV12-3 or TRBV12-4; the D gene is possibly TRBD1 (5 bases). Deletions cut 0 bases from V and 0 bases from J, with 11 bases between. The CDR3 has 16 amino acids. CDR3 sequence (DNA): TGTGCCAGCAGTTTAGCAGGGGCGGGGATGAACACTGAAGCTTTCTTT. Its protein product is CASSLAGAGMNTEAFF.

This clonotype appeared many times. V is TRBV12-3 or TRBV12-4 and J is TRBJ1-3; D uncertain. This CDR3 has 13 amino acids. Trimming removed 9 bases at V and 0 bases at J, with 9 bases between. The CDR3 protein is CASDRSSGNTIYF. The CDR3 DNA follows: TGTGCCAGTGACCGGAGCTCTGGAAACACCATATATTTT.

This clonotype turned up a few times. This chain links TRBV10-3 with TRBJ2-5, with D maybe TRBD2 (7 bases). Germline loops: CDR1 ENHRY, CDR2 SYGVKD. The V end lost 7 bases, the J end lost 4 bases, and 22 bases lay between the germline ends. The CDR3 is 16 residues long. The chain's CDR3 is CAIKAGRGGLRETQYF. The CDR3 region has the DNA TGTGCCATCAAGGCTGGGAGGGGGGGCCTCCGAGAGACCCAGTACTTC.

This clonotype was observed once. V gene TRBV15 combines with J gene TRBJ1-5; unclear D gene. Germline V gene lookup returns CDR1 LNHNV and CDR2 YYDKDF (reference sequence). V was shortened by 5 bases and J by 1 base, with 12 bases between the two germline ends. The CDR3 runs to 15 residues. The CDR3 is CATSPTGKSNQPQHF. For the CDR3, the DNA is TGTGCCACCAGCCCCACGGGGAAGAGCAATCAGCCCCAGCATTTT.

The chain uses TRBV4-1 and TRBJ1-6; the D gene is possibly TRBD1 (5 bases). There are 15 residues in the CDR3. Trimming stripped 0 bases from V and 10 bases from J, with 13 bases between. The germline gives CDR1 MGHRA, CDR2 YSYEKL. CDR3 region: CASSQDSTGYSPLHF. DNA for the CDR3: TGCGCCAGCAGCCAAGATTCAACAGGATACTCACCCCTCCACTTT.

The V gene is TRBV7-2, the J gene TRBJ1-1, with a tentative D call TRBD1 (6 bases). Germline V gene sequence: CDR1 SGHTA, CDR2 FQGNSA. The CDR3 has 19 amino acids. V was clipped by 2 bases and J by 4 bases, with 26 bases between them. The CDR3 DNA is TGTGCCAGCAGCTTAAGGAGTTTCGGTGAGGGGGTGTTCGGCACTGAAGCTTTCTTT. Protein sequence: CASSLRSFGEGVFGTEAFF.

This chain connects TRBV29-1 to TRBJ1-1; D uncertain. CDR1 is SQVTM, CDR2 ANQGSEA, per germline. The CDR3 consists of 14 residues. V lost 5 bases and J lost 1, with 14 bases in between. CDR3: CSVPDRWGNTEAFF. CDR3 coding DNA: TGCAGCGTTCCCGACCGGTGGGGGAACACTGAAGCTTTCTTT.

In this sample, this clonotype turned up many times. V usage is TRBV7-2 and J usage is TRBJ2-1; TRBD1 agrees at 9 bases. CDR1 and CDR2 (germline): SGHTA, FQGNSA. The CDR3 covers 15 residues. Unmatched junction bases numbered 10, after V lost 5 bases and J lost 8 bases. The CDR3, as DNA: TGTGCCAGCAGCCCGGCCGGGACAGGGAGGCATGAGCAGTTCTTC. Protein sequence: CASSPAGTGRHEQFF.